The text below deals with one T cell receptor beta chain. Its target is unknown. This table comes from immunoSEQ multiplex PCR, and its TCRdb copy is limited to in-frame clones, with some not included. The sample lists about 69,000 clones, over 75% seen once, with around 6% in the top ten. This entry belongs to a study of OX40 agonist ivuxolimab in advanced cancers. Study at large: Those enrolled were 82.7% male, with a mean age of about 66 years and ages from about 20 to 80. The study's findings and limits: Nonresponders included some who also had low normalized T-cell clonal expansion.

The CDR3 loop spans 11 amino acids. Trimming removed 4 bases at V and 2 bases at J, with 4 bases between. Germline V gives CDR1 SGHRS, CDR2 YFSETQ. Sequenced material: CD4+ or CD8+ T cells sorted from blood, taken in a trial of the OX40 agonist ivuxolimab. This sequence was found in an adult with an advanced solid tumor such as melanoma, head and neck, liver or kidney cancer. The rearrangement uses TRBV5-1 and TRBJ2-7, with D unclear. In nucleotides, the CDR3 is TGCGCCAGCAGCGGTCCCTACGAGCAGTACTTC. Translation gives CASSGPYEQYF.